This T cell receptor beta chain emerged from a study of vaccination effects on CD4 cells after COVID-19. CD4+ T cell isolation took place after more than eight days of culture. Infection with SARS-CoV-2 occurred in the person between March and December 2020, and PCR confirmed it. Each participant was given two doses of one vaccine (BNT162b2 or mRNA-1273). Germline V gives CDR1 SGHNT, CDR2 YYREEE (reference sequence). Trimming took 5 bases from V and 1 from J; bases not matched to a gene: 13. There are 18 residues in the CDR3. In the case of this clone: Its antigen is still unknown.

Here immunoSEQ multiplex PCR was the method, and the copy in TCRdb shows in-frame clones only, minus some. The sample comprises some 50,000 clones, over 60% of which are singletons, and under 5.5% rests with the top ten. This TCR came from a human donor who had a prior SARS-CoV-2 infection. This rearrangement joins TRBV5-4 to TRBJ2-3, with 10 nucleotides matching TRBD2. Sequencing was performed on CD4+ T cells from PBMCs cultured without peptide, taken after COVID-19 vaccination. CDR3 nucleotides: TGTGCCAGCAGATCCAGCATCTTCCTAGCGGGGGGCACAGATACGCAGTATTTT. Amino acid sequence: CASRSSIFLAGGTDTQYF.